These 9 T cell receptor beta chains originate from one sample sequenced in a study of T-cell memory formation after mild COVID-19. TCRdb reanalysed the 5' RACE reads using MiXCR and keeps one entry per CDR3 protein. The sample has 100,000 to 150,000 distinct CDR3 sequences, roughly 6% seen once; the top ten hold 2% to 2.5%. Sequencing was performed on PBMCs or a T cell subset sorted from them (not recorded which). The receptor source for this set is an adult woman who had mild COVID-19 (a few samples of this study predate the infection). Cell type and time point are not known.

The V call is TRBV20-1, the J call TRBJ1-5; possible D gene TRBD1, 5 bases. Germline lookup yields CDR1 DFQATT and CDR2 SNEGSKA (reference sequence). The germline V and J ends were trimmed by 4 bases and 1 base, with 14 bases remaining between them. This CDR3 contains 15 residues. The CDR3 sequence is CSATAGGLSNQPQHF. CDR3 nucleotides: TGCAGTGCTACGGCCGGGGGACTGAGCAATCAGCCCCAGCATTTT.

This clonotype occurred a few times. The CDR3 sequence: CASSLPGRLETQYF. The CDR3 DNA reads TGCGCCAGCAGCCTTCCCGGGCGGTTAGAGACCCAGTACTTC. The chain is built from TRBV4-1 and TRBJ2-5; D not certain. Deletions cut 4 bases from V and 4 bases from J, with 13 bases between. CDR3 length equals 14 residues. Germline V gene sequence: CDR1 MGHRA, CDR2 YSYEKL.

This clonotype has at least ten counts. The chain links TRBV5-1 to TRBJ2-3; the match to TRBD2 covers 8 bases. Germline values: CDR1 SGHRS, CDR2 YFSETQ. The V gene end was trimmed by 3 bases and the J gene end by 2 bases; junction bases not matched to a gene: 2. CDR3 size: 14 residues. The CDR3 loop is CASSSGGDTDTQYF. CDR3 DNA sequence: TGCGCCAGCAGCTCGGGGGGGGACACAGATACGCAGTATTTT.

This clonotype turned up a few times. The rearrangement joins TRBV4-2 to TRBJ2-3; D gene uncertain. Per the germline V gene, CDR1 is LGHNA and CDR2 is YNFKEQ. The V gene lost 5 bases and the J gene lost 1 base, with 13 bases spanning the gap. This CDR3 spans 15 amino acids. The CDR3 reads CASSSRNSGTDTQYF. In nucleotides, the CDR3 is TGTGCCAGCAGCTCACGTAATAGTGGCACAGATACGCAGTATTTT.

This clonotype was seen repeatedly, ten times or more. This chain connects TRBV2 to TRBJ2-3, with 7 bases identical to TRBD2. Per germline, CDR1 SNHLY and CDR2 FYNNEI. The CDR3 sequence is 14 residues long. The J segment lost 1 base and the V segment lost 6 bases, leaving 4 bases of the junction unmatched. This chain's CDR3 is CASSWLAGTDTQYF. CDR3 DNA: TGTGCCAGCAGCTGGCTAGCGGGCACAGATACGCAGTATTTT.

V usage is TRBV20-1 and J usage is TRBJ1-2, with 10 positions matching TRBD1. Germline lookup yields CDR1 DFQATT and CDR2 SNEGSKA (reference sequence). CDR3 length equals 16 residues. Germline trimming cut 2 bases from V and 1 base from J; bases unmatched to any gene: 7. The CDR3 loop is CSARPGQGNFNYGYTF. The DNA for the CDR3 is TGCAGTGCTAGACCGGGACAGGGGAACTTTAACTATGGCTACACCTTC.

This clonotype was seen ten or more times. The chain carries TRBV12-3 or TRBV12-4 and TRBJ1-6; D is unclear. The CDR3 spans 17 residues. V lost 8 bases and J lost 5, with 22 bases in between. The CDR3 nucleotides read TGTGCCAGCTCGCCTTCACGCTTCTACGGAGATAATTCACCCCTCCACTTT. Protein product: CASSPSRFYGDNSPLHF.

The rearrangement joins TRBV6-2 or TRBV6-3 to TRBJ1-2, with D uncertain. V was pared by 6 bases and J by 3 bases, with 14 bases between. Germline assignment: CDR1 MNHEY and CDR2 SVGEGT. CDR3 length equals 14 residues. As DNA, the CDR3 is TGTGCCAGCAGGCCGGGAGGCGGGGACTATGGCTACACCTTC. This gives the protein CASRPGGGDYGYTF.

The CDR3 DNA reads as TGTGCCAGCAGACTTACTAGCGGGGATCACAATGAGCAGTTCTTC. Translating gives CASRLTSGDHNEQFF. V usage is TRBV12-3 or TRBV12-4 and J usage is TRBJ2-1; TRBD2 matches at 10 bases. This CDR3 contains 15 residues. Unmatched junction bases numbered 7, after V lost 6 bases and J lost 5 bases.